What follows are 26 T cell receptor beta chains derived from one specimen sequenced in a study of blood T cell repertoires in COVID-19 (dated by TCRdb to 2018 to 2020). Library preparation was by the immunoSEQ multiplex PCR assay. TCRdb holds this immuneACCESS table with in-frame rearrangements only. Some clones are missing; in checked studies, unresolved V genes explain under half, and the rest has no known cause. The sample table contains approximately 260,000 clones; only one count was recorded for roughly 84% of them. The top ten clonotypes cover 2% to 2.5% of the sample. Material: peripheral blood. The receptors were sampled from a woman aged 40 to 50 who had recovered from COVID-19.

The chain links TRBV27 to TRBJ2-6, with TRBD2 matching 10 bases. Germline V gene sequence: CDR1 MNHEY, CDR2 SMNVEV (reference sequence). This CDR3 has 19 amino acids. V dropped 6 bases and J dropped 0; count of bases not matched to a gene: 11. The CDR3 nucleotides read TGTGCCAGCAGCTACTATAGCGGGGGGACAAGCTCTGGGGCCAACGTCCTGACTTTC. Translating gives CASSYYSGGTSSGANVLTF.

This chain links TRBV7-9 with TRBJ2-7, with a weak D call TRBD1 (6 bases). The CDR3 spans 15 residues. The germline CDR1 and CDR2 sequences are SEHNR and FQNEAQ (reference sequence). Between the trimmed V and J ends, which lost 3 bases and 2 bases, there was a span of 14 bases. The chain's CDR3 is CASSFQGTKAYEQYF. The CDR3 DNA is TGTGCCAGCAGCTTTCAAGGGACAAAAGCCTACGAGCAGTACTTC.

CDR3 DNA: TGTGCCAGCACCCGTACCTACGAGCAGTACTTC. This encodes CASTRTYEQYF. This chain links TRBV6-5 with TRBJ2-7; D unresolved. Germline CDR1 and CDR2: MNHEY and SVGAGI. The CDR3 is 11 residues long. V was cut by 7 bases and J by 2 bases, with 6 bases left in between.

V is TRBV6-5 and J is TRBJ1-6; possible D gene TRBD1, 5 bases. The CDR3 covers 16 residues. In germline, CDR1 is MNHEY, CDR2 SVGAGI. V shed 2 bases and J shed 3 bases, with 11 bases lying between them. CDR3 protein: CASSYTTGGYNSPLHF. In DNA, the CDR3 is TGTGCCAGCAGTTACACAACGGGGGGCTATAATTCACCCCTCCACTTT.

This clone was counted a few times. DNA of the CDR3: TGTGCCTCCTATGGCCCTAGCGGGAAGTCCTACGAGCAGTACTTC. Its protein product is CASYGPSGKSYEQYF. The chain carries TRBV3-1 (or the pseudogene TRBV3-2) and TRBJ2-7; 9 bases are a match to TRBD2. Germline CDR1 reads LGHDT; CDR2 reads YNNKEL (reference sequence). V dropped 11 bases and J dropped 1; count of bases not matched to a gene: 12. The CDR3 totals 15 residues.

The chain is built from TRBV5-6 and TRBJ2-7, with D possibly TRBD1 on 6 matching bases. The CDR3 consists of 13 residues. Trimming cost V 7 bases and J 0 bases, with 11 bases left between them. Germline V lookup: CDR1 SGHDT, CDR2 YYEEEE. For the CDR3, the DNA is TGTGCCAGCGGTCAGGGGCCCTCCTACGAGCAGTACTTC. Residues: CASGQGPSYEQYF.

The rearrangement uses TRBV12-3 or TRBV12-4 and TRBJ1-1; D is unresolved. The CDR3 is made up of 13 amino acids. V lost 4 bases and J lost 8, with 14 bases in between. CDR3 residues: CASSSGIFTEAFF. The CDR3 DNA is TGTGCCAGCAGTTCCGGGATCTTTACGGAAGCTTTCTTT.

CDR3 bases: TGTGCCAGCAGCCTACAGGGTTTGAACTACGAGCAGTACTTC. Protein product: CASSLQGLNYEQYF. V gene TRBV2 combines with J gene TRBJ2-7; D is perhaps TRBD1 (6 bases). From germline, CDR1 is SNHLY and CDR2 FYNNEI. The CDR3 contains 14 residues. V was trimmed by 6 bases and J by 3 bases, leaving 15 bases between them.

Comments on this clone: The same CDR3 can be traced to other DNA sequences in this sample. The chain carries TRBV5-1 and TRBJ2-7, with D possibly matching TRBD1 (6 bases). Germline values: CDR1 SGHRS, CDR2 YFSETQ. There are 15 residues in the CDR3. The V end was cut by 0 bases, the J end by 0 bases, with 10 bases between. This CDR3 is CASSLGGQSSYEQYF. Written as DNA, the CDR3 is TGCGCCAGCAGCTTGGGTGGACAGAGCTCCTACGAGCAGTACTTC.

This clone was recorded only once. This chain joins TRBV5-1 and TRBJ2-2; 7 nucleotides line up with TRBD1. The junction had 6 bases not matched to a gene; V was cut back by 2 bases and J by 2 bases. This CDR3 is built from 16 residues. Germline V lookup: CDR1 SGHRS, CDR2 YFSETQ. The chain's CDR3 is CASSFTGTENTGELFF. In DNA form, the CDR3 reads TGCGCCAGCAGCTTCACCGGGACAGAAAACACCGGGGAGCTGTTTTTT.

V and J are TRBV9 and TRBJ2-1; TRBD2 agrees at 9 bases. Trimming removed 0 bases from V and 6 bases from J; junction bases left unmatched: 4. CDR3 length: 15 residues. Germline CDR1 and CDR2: SGDLS and YYNGEE. The CDR3 nucleotides are TGTGCCAGCAGCGTAGGGCGGGGGGGCCGCAATGAGCAGTTCTTC. It is translated as CASSVGRGGRNEQFF.

The chain has TRBV28 and TRBJ1-2, with D maybe TRBD1 (5 bases). The CDR3 is 12 amino acids. Germline CDR1 MDHEN, CDR2 SYDVKM. Deletions cut 4 bases from V and 3 bases from J, with 6 bases between. The CDR3 DNA sequence: TGTGCCAGCAGTTCAGGGCACTATGGCTACACCTTC. It translates to CASSSGHYGYTF.

The CDR3 reads CASRSMYGGNNEKLFF. In DNA form, the CDR3 reads TGTGCCAGCAGGAGCATGTATGGGGGGAATAATGAAAAACTGTTTTTT. The chain recombines TRBV28 with TRBJ1-4; D might be TRBD1 (5 bases). The V and J ends lost 6 bases and 4 bases respectively, with 18 bases between them. The CDR3 is 16 amino acids. CDR1 MDHEN and CDR2 SYDVKM come from the germline V gene.

The chain uses TRBV29-1 and TRBJ2-7, with 10 bases that match TRBD2. CDR1 SQVTM and CDR2 ANQGSEA come from the germline V gene. The CDR3 is made up of 14 amino acids. V lost 4 bases, J lost 7 bases, and 10 bases stayed unmatched. The CDR3 reads CSVGSGGALWEQYF. In DNA form, the CDR3 reads TGCAGCGTTGGGAGCGGGGGGGCCCTTTGGGAGCAGTACTTC.

This chain links TRBV30 with TRBJ2-1, with 12 bases aligning to TRBD2. This CDR3 is 18 amino acids long. V was clipped by 4 bases and J by 8 bases; unmatched bases: 18. CDR1 is GTSNPN and CDR2 is SVGIG in the germline V gene (reference sequence). The CDR3 DNA is TGTGCCTGGACCGTGACAGGGTGGCTAGCGGGAGGGCGCTATGAGCAGTTCTTC. It translates to CAWTVTGWLAGGRYEQFF.

The chain links TRBV11-3 to TRBJ2-7; D is possibly TRBD1 (5 bases). Germline V gene sequence: CDR1 SGHNT, CDR2 YENEEA. Deletions cut 1 base from V and 2 bases from J, with 6 bases between. This CDR3 has 13 residues. The DNA for the CDR3 is TGTGCCAGCAGCTTAGCGGACACCTACGAGCAGTACTTC. Amino acid sequence: CASSLADTYEQYF. The full variable domain, with the rest looked up from reference TRBV11-3 and TRBJ2-7, is EAGVVQSPRYKIIEKKQPVAFWCNPISGHNTLYWYLQNLGQGPELLIRYENEEAVDDSQLPKDRFSAERLKGVDSTLKIQPAELGDSAVYLCASSLADTYEQYFGPGTRLTVT.

The chain joins TRBV7-8 to TRBJ1-1, with 10 bases matching TRBD1. This CDR3 spans 16 amino acids. With V trimmed by 5 bases and J by 1 base, 7 bases remained unmatched. Germline CDR1 SGHVS, CDR2 FQNEAQ. CDR3 nucleotides: TGTGCCAGCAGCAAAAGGGACAGGGGTACGAACACTGAAGCTTTCTTT. Translating gives CASSKRDRGTNTEAFF.

With regard to this clone: One end of the junction varies from germline; a read error may be responsible. The genes are TRBV30 and TRBJ1-2; maybe TRBD1 (6 bases). The CDR3 totals 13 residues. Germline V gene sequence: CDR1 GTSNPN, CDR2 SVGIG (reference sequence). CDR3 bases: TGTGCCGGGAGGGGGGCCCGAGCCTATGGCTACACCTTC. Its protein is CAGRGARAYGYTF.

This sequence joins TRBV6-2 or TRBV6-3 and TRBJ2-7; 11 nucleotides match TRBD2. The length of the CDR3 is 20 residues. The V and J ends lost 2 bases and 7 bases, in that order; junction bases with no gene match: 22. Germline CDR1 reads MNHEY; CDR2 reads SVGEGT. The CDR3 DNA reads TGTGCCAGCAGTTACGAGGGTCCCGGGACTAGCGGATACAGTTTATGGGAGCAGTACTTC. Its protein is CASSYEGPGTSGYSLWEQYF.

This clone turned up a few times. This sequence joins TRBV14 and TRBJ2-4, with TRBD1 as a possible D gene (6 bases). The germline CDR1 and CDR2 sequences are SGHDN and FVKESK. The CDR3 consists of 17 residues. V was clipped by 1 base and J by 5 bases, with 18 bases between them. The CDR3 region is CASSQVGQGYLQNIQYF. CDR3 in DNA: TGTGCCAGCAGCCAAGTCGGGCAGGGGTACCTACAAAACATTCAGTACTTC.

The CDR3 DNA reads as TGCAGTGCTAGTGCGACAGGGTATGAGCAGTTCTTC. Protein product: CSASATGYEQFF. The rearrangement uses TRBV20-1 and TRBJ2-1; TRBD1 matches 7 bases. Germline CDR1 is DFQATT and CDR2 is SNEGSKA (reference sequence). Trimming cost V 3 bases and J 8 bases; bases outside gene matches: 4. The CDR3 contains 12 residues.

The gene calls are TRBV6-2 or TRBV6-3 and TRBJ2-7; 8 positions match TRBD2. Germline V gene data show CDR1 as MNHEY and CDR2 as SVGEGT. V dropped 0 bases and J dropped 6; count of bases not matched to a gene: 7. CDR3 length: 15 residues. CDR3 protein: CASSYSGRVGGEQYF. In DNA, the CDR3 is TGTGCCAGCAGTTACTCCGGGAGGGTTGGGGGCGAGCAGTACTTC.

The chain has TRBV7-2 and TRBJ2-1; D may be TRBD2 (5 bases). Germline CDR1 SGHTA, CDR2 FQGNSA. The ends were cut back, 5 bases at V and 7 bases at J, with 9 bases in the middle. The CDR3 is made up of 12 amino acids. CDR3 sequence (DNA): TGTGCCAGCAGCCCCCCGGGAAATGAGCAGTTCTTC. It codes for CASSPPGNEQFF.

The chain carries TRBV3-1 (or the pseudogene TRBV3-2) and TRBJ1-2, with D maybe TRBD1 (5 bases). V lost 9 bases and J 2 bases, leaving 40 bases between the germline ends. The V gene's germline CDR1 is LGHDT and CDR2 YNNKEL (reference sequence). This CDR3 comprises 22 residues. This chain's CDR3 is CARSSKTAAKECDGILNYGYTF. The CDR3, as DNA: TGTGCCAGAAGTAGTAAGACAGCAGCCAAAGAATGCGACGGAATCTTAAACTATGGCTACACCTTC.

The chain combines TRBV19 with TRBJ2-7; D is perhaps TRBD2 (5 bases). V lost 0 bases, J lost 5 bases, and 14 bases lay in between. CDR1 is LNHDA and CDR2 is SQIVND in the germline V gene (reference sequence). The CDR3 consists of 15 residues. The CDR3 sequence is CASSIDSAVANEQYF. The CDR3 DNA sequence: TGTGCCAGTAGTATAGATAGCGCGGTGGCCAACGAGCAGTACTTC.

The chain employs TRBV7-2 and TRBJ2-2, with 8 bases matching TRBD2. The ends lost 3 bases at V and 6 bases at J; junction bases unmatched: 6. CDR1 is SGHTA, CDR2 FQGNSA, per germline. The CDR3 is 15 residues long. The CDR3 loop is CASSFIRGGSGELFF. The CDR3 DNA follows: TGTGCCAGCAGCTTTATACGGGGGGGCTCCGGGGAGCTGTTTTTT. The full variable domain, in which reference TRBV7-2 and TRBJ2-2 provide the parts outside the CDR3, is GAGVSQSPSNKVTEKGKDVELRCDPISGHTALYWYRQSLGQGLEFLIYFQGNSAPDKSGLPSDRFSAERTGGSVSTLTIQRTQQEDSAVYLCASSFIRGGSGELFFGEGSRLTVL.